Ten or more counts support the clone carrying this TCR beta chain. What it binds is unknown. This sample is drawn from a study of identical twins. The study's findings and limits: Carriage of fewer insertions was seen in abundant cord blood beta clonotypes, whereas memory repertoires showed none. One should note that invariant MAIT and iNKT cells could partly confound zero-insertion analyses.

The germline V gene has CDR1 SGHRS and CDR2 YFSETQ. V lost 0 bases and J 3 bases, leaving 6 bases between the germline ends. This CDR3 region has 14 residues. All donors were healthy, and all were Caucasian. TCRdb used MiXCR to reprocess the 5' RACE reads, holding one entry per CDR3 protein. The table shows hundreds of thousands of distinct CDR3 sequences, with more than 9% occurring only once. The same data also contributed to another study, on yellow fever vaccine responses in identical twins.

The sequenced material came from PBMCs. V is TRBV5-1 and J is TRBJ2-2; D unresolved. This TCR came from a woman aged 18 to 35 in good health. Here the CDR3 DNA reads TGCGCCAGCAGCTTGGTAATGGACACCGGGGAGCTGTTTTTT. It yields the protein CASSLVMDTGELFF. Full variable domain (missing parts from reference TRBV5-1 and TRBJ2-2): KAGVTQTPRYLIKTRGQQVTLSCSPISGHRSVSWYQQTPGQGLQFLFEYFSETQRNKGNFPGRFSGRQFSNSRSEMNVSTLELGDSALYLCASSLVMDTGELFFGEGSRLTVL.